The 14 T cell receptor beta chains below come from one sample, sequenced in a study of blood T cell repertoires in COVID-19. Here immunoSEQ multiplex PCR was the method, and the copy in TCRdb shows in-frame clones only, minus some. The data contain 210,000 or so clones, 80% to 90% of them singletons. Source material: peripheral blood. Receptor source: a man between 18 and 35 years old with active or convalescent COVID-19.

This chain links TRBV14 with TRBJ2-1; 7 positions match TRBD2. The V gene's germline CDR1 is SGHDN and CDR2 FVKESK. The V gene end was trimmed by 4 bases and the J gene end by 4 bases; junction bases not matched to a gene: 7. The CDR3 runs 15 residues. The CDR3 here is CASSRPGLSYNEQFF. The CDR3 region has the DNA TGTGCCAGCAGCCGACCGGGACTATCATACAATGAGCAGTTCTTC.

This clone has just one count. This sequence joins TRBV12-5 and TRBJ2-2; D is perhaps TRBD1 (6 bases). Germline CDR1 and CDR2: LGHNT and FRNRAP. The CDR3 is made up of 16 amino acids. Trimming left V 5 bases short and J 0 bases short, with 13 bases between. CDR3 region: CASGGDTGPNTGELFF. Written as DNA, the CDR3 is TGTGCTAGTGGTGGGGACACAGGCCCGAACACCGGGGAGCTGTTTTTT.

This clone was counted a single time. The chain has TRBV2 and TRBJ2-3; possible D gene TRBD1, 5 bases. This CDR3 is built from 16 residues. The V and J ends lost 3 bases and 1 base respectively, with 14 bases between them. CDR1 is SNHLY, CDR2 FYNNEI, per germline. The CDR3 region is CASSDGRTFGTDTQYF. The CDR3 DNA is TGTGCCAGCAGTGACGGCAGGACATTCGGCACAGATACGCAGTATTTT.

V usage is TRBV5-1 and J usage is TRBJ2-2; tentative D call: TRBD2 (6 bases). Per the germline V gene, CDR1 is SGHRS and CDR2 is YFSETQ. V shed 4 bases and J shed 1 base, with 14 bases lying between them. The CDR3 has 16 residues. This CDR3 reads CASSAGTQLNTGELFF. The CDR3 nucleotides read TGCGCCAGCAGCGCGGGGACTCAACTGAACACCGGGGAGCTGTTTTTT.

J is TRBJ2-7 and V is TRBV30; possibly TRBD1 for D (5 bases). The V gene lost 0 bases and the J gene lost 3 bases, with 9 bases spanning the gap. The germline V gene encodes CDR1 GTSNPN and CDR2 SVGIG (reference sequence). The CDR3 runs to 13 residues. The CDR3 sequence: CAWSVGLNYEQYF. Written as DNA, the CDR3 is TGTGCCTGGAGTGTGGGGCTAAACTACGAGCAGTACTTC.

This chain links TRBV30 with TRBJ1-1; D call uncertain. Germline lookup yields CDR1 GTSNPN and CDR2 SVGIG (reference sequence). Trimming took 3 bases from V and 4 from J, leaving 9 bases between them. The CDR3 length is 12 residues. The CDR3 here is CAWRQSLTEAFF. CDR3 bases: TGTGCCTGGAGACAGAGTCTCACTGAAGCTTTCTTT.

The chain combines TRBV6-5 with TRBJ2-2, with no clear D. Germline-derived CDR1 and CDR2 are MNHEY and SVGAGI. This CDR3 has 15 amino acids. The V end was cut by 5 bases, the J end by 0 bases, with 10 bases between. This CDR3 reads CASSPQVPNTGELFF. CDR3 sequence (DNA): TGTGCCAGCAGTCCCCAGGTTCCGAACACCGGGGAGCTGTTTTTT.

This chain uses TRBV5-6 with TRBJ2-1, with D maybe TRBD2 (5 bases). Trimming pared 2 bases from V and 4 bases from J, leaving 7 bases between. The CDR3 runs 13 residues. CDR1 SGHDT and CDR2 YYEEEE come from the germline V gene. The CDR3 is CASSFTRYNEQFF. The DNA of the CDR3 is TGTGCCAGCAGCTTCACTAGATACAATGAGCAGTTCTTC.

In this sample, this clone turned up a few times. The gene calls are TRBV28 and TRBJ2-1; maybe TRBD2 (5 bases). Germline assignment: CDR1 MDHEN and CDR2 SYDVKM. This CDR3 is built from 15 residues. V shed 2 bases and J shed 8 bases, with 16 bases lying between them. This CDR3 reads CASSLRFDAEDEQFF. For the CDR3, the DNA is TGTGCCAGCAGTTTACGGTTTGACGCGGAGGATGAGCAGTTCTTC.

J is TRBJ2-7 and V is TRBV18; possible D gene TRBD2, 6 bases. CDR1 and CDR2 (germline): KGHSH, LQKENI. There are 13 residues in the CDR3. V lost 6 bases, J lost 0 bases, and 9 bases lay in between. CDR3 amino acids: CASSRDFSYEQYF. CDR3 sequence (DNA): TGTGCCAGCTCCCGGGACTTCTCCTACGAGCAGTACTTC.

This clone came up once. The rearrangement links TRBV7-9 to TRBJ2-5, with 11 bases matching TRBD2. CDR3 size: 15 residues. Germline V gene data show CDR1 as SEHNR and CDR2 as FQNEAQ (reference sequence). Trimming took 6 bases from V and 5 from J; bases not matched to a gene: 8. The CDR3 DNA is TGTGCCAGCAGATCCACTAGCGGGAGTCGGGAGACCCAGTACTTC. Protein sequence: CASRSTSGSRETQYF.

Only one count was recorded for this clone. CDR3 residues: CASTNSGANVLTF. In nucleotides, the CDR3 is TGTGCCAGCACCAACTCTGGGGCCAACGTCCTGACTTTC. V gene TRBV27 combines with J gene TRBJ2-6; D remains unclear. Per germline, CDR1 MNHEY and CDR2 SMNVEV (reference sequence). The CDR3 covers 13 residues. Trimming pared 7 bases from V and 0 bases from J, leaving 4 bases between.

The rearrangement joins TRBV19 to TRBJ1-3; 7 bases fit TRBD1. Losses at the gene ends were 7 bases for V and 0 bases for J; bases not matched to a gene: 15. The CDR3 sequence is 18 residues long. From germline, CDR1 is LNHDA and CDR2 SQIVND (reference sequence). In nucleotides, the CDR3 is TGTGCCAGTAAACCGGGACAGTTTAAATTTTCCTCTGGAAACACCATATATTTT. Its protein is CASKPGQFKFSSGNTIYF.

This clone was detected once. This CDR3 is CASSYSSGRGEQYF. Here the CDR3 DNA reads TGTGCCAGCAGTTACTCTTCGGGCAGGGGAGAGCAGTACTTC. The chain links TRBV6-5 to TRBJ2-7; D might be TRBD1 (6 bases). In germline, CDR1 is MNHEY, CDR2 SVGAGI. This CDR3 region has 14 residues. V was clipped by 0 bases and J by 7 bases, with 13 bases between them.